Presented here are 26 T cell receptor delta chains from one specimen sequenced in a study of gamma-delta T cells after stem cell transplantation. TCRdb reanalyzed the RT-PCR reads using CATT. This table lists some 55 delta-chain clones. The sequencing input was gamma-delta T cells. The source is a human donor. It is not recorded whose cells these are; they may come from a transplant donor. This table probably holds off-target reads from a library built for another chain.

The V and J genes are TRDV2 and TRDJ1, with TRDD3 matching 13 bases. CDR3 size: 20 residues. Trimming removed 3 bases from V and 0 bases from J; junction bases left unmatched: 15. Looked up from germline, CDR1 is GEAIGNYY and CDR2 is EKD. CDR3 sequence (DNA): TGTGCCTGTGACGCCGTACTGGGGGATACGCAAAATCACCACACCGATAAACTCATCTTT. Translation: CACDAVLGDTQNHHTDKLIF.

The chain couples TRDV1 to TRDJ1, with D tentatively TRDD3 (6 bases). V shed 0 bases and J shed 8 bases, with 25 bases lying between them. The V gene's germline CDR1 is TSWWSYY and CDR2 QGS. The CDR3 loop spans 18 amino acids. As DNA, the CDR3 is TGTGCTCTTGGGGAACTAGCACCCGTAGGAAGTGGGGGGGGGAAACTCATCTTT. Its translation is CALGELAPVGSGGGKLIF.

The chain joins TRDV1 to TRDJ2; the match to TRDD2 covers 9 bases. The germline V gene has CDR1 TSWWSYY and CDR2 QGS. CDR3 length: 22 amino acids. Unmatched junction bases numbered 25, after V lost 3 bases and J lost 5 bases. CDR3 bases: TGTGCTCTTGGGGACCCCGGCCCCTTCCTACCCTGGGGGCCCAATTTTACAGCACAACTCTTCTTT. This codes for CALGDPGPFLPWGPNFTAQLFF.

The genes are TRAV29/DV5 and TRDJ2; D gene uncertain. This CDR3 is 12 amino acids long. Germline V gene data show CDR1 as NSMFDY and CDR2 as ISSIKDK. The CDR3 reads CASGETDTEVFF. The CDR3 coding sequence is TGTGCCAGCGGTGAGACAGACACAGAAGTCTTCTTT.

This chain joins TRDV2 and TRDJ1; 7 nucleotides align to TRDD3. The V and J ends lost 3 bases and 0 bases, in that order; junction bases with no gene match: 12. From germline, CDR1 is GEAIGNYY and CDR2 EKD. The CDR3 consists of 17 residues. CDR3 coding DNA: TGTGCCTGTGACCCCGCCGAGGGGGATTCGTACACCGATAAACTCATCTTT. As protein: CACDPAEGDSYTDKLIF.

This clone appeared a few times. Within the sample, other DNA sequences also encode this same CDR3. The chain uses TRDV2 and TRDJ2; 7 bases are shared with TRDD3. After removal of 1 base from V and 0 bases from J, the junction contained 10 bases not matched to a gene. The CDR3 totals 18 residues. Germline values: CDR1 GEAIGNYY, CDR2 EKD. In DNA form, the CDR3 reads TGTGCCTGTGACACTCTGGGGGCCACCCCCTCTTTGACAGCACAACTCTTCTTT. Translated: CACDTLGATPSLTAQLFF.

This chain connects TRAV29/DV5 to TRDJ1, with D possibly being TRDD3 (6 bases). Germline CDR1 and CDR2: NSMFDY and ISSIKDK. This CDR3 is built from 17 residues. V lost 0 bases and J lost 4, with 22 bases in between. CDR3 region: CAASGGMLGPSLDKLIF. Written as DNA, the CDR3 is TGTGCAGCAAGCGGGGGCATGCTGGGGCCAAGTCTCGATAAACTCATCTTT. Full variable domain (remainder filled in from reference TRAV29/DV5 and TRDJ1): DQQVKQNSPSLSVQEGRISILNCDYTNSMFDYFLWYKKYPAEGPTFLISISSIKDKNEDGRFTVFLNKSAKHLSLHIVPSQPGDSAVYFCAASGGMLGPSLDKLIFGKGTRVTVEP.

This clone was seen a handful of times. J is TRDJ1 and V is TRDV2; 9 nucleotides agree with TRDD3. Germline CDR1 is GEAIGNYY and CDR2 is EKD. The CDR3 runs 19 residues. J lost 0 bases, V lost 0 bases, and 13 bases had no gene match. The CDR3 region is CACDTVSLGDREDTDKLIF. CDR3 DNA: TGTGCCTGTGACACCGTTAGCCTGGGGGATCGGGAGGACACCGATAAACTCATCTTT.

J is TRDJ3 and V is TRDV2; D might be TRDD3 (5 bases). The length of the CDR3 is 18 residues. V lost 1 base to trimming and J lost 0 bases, with 12 bases between them. The germline V gene encodes CDR1 GEAIGNYY and CDR2 EKD. The CDR3 here is CACDTWGASSWDTRQMFF. As DNA, the CDR3 is TGTGCCTGTGACACGTGGGGAGCGAGCTCCTGGGACACCCGACAGATGTTTTTC.

The V and J genes are TRDV3 and TRDJ1; D ambiguous. The V end was cut by 3 bases, the J end by 0 bases, with 14 bases between. Germline V lookup: CDR1 TVYSNPD, CDR2 GDNSRS (reference sequence). This CDR3 has 14 residues. CDR3 region: CALVPPRNTDKLIF. CDR3 in DNA: TGTGCCTTGGTACCCCCGCGGAACACCGATAAACTCATCTTT. The whole variable domain, remainder taken from reference TRDV3 and TRDJ1, is CDKVTQSSPDQTVASGSEVVLLCTYDTVYSNPDLFWYRIRPDYSFQFVFYGDNSRSEGADFTQGRFSVKHILTQKAFHLVISPVRTEDSATYYCALVPPRNTDKLIFGKGTRVTVEP.

This chain links TRDV2 with TRDJ1; 8 bases fit TRDD3. CDR3 size: 14 residues. V shed 3 bases and J 0 bases; nucleotides not matched to a gene: 2. Germline V gives CDR1 GEAIGNYY, CDR2 EKD. In DNA form, the CDR3 reads TGTGCCTGTGACCCCTGGGGGAACACCGATAAACTCATCTTT. Amino acid sequence: CACDPWGNTDKLIF.

In this sample, this clone turned up once. The chain carries TRDV1 and TRDJ1; 9 bases line up with TRDD3. The CDR3 is 24 amino acids. In germline, CDR1 is TSWWSYY, CDR2 QGS. Losses at the gene ends were 2 bases for V and 0 bases for J; bases not matched to a gene: 28. In nucleotides, the CDR3 is TGTGCTCTTGGGGAAAGGCGTTCCTCACGGTCCTTCCTTACTGGGGGAAAGTACACCGATAAACTCATCTTT. The encoded protein is CALGERRSSRSFLTGGKYTDKLIF.

The gene calls are TRDV2 and TRDJ3, with a tentative D call TRDD3 (5 bases). The CDR3 consists of 20 residues. The ends were cut back, 0 bases at V and 0 bases at J, with 17 bases in the middle. Germline-derived CDR1 and CDR2 are GEAIGNYY and EKD. The CDR3 loop is CACDTAGTGNGSWDTRQMFF. CDR3 bases: TGTGCCTGTGACACCGCAGGGACGGGGAACGGCTCCTGGGACACCCGACAGATGTTTTTC.

The chain is built from TRDV1 and TRDJ1, with TRDD3 identical over 10 bases. With 1 base clipped from V and 7 bases from J, the junction kept 15 bases outside the gene matches. CDR3 length equals 18 residues. Germline V gene data show CDR1 as TSWWSYY and CDR2 as QGS. The CDR3 DNA reads as TGTGCTCTTGGGGAACCCCTACGTTGTGGGGGATACTTAGGTAAACTCATCTTT. Its protein is CALGEPLRCGGYLGKLIF.

The chain is built from TRDV2 and TRDJ1, with 12 nucleotides matching TRDD3. In germline, CDR1 is GEAIGNYY, CDR2 EKD. CDR3 length: 15 residues. The V segment lost 3 bases and the J segment 3 bases; nucleotides outside the gene matches: 4. CDR3 region: CACDLLGDTPDKLIF. DNA of the CDR3: TGTGCCTGTGACTTACTGGGGGATACTCCCGATAAACTCATCTTT.

The V and J genes are TRDV1 and TRDJ1, with D possibly TRDD3 on 5 matching bases. There are 18 residues in the CDR3. The germline V gene encodes CDR1 TSWWSYY and CDR2 QGS. Trimming cost V 3 bases and J 0 bases, with 20 bases left between them. CDR3 region: CALGDSTKGGEYTDKLIF. CDR3 in DNA: TGTGCTCTTGGGGACAGTACCAAGGGCGGGGAGTACACCGATAAACTCATCTTT.

The chain carries TRDV2 and TRDJ1, with 7 bases identical to TRDD3. CDR1 is GEAIGNYY and CDR2 is EKD in the germline V gene. CDR3 size: 16 residues. V trimming: 0 bases; J trimming: 2 bases; junction bases outside the gene matches: 8. The CDR3 loop reads CACDTVGGRPTDKLIF. The CDR3 region has the DNA TGTGCCTGTGACACCGTTGGGGGACGTCCTACCGATAAACTCATCTTT.

V gene TRDV1 combines with J gene TRDJ1; 11 bases agree with TRDD3. This CDR3 comprises 24 residues. Germline loops: CDR1 TSWWSYY, CDR2 QGS. The ends lost 3 bases at V and 0 bases at J; junction bases unmatched: 27. The DNA of the CDR3 is TGTGCTCTTGGGGAGCCACCCTTCCTCTACTGGGGGATATGGAAAGGTCGGGACACCGATAAACTCATCTTT. This gives the protein CALGEPPFLYWGIWKGRDTDKLIF.

This clone came up a few times. The chain combines TRDV2 with TRDJ1; D remains unclear. Trimming removed 5 bases from V and 2 bases from J, with 20 bases in between. Germline CDR1 GEAIGNYY, CDR2 EKD. This CDR3 comprises 16 residues. CDR3 amino acids: CACGTTCEEATDKLIF. In DNA, the CDR3 is TGTGCCTGTGGCACGACGTGTGAGGAGGCGACCGATAAACTCATCTTT.

The sample holds a few counts of this clone. This sequence joins TRDV2 and TRDJ1; 8 nucleotides match TRDD3. With 2 bases clipped from V and 10 bases from J, the junction kept 14 bases outside the gene matches. Germline loops: CDR1 GEAIGNYY, CDR2 EKD. This CDR3 spans 15 amino acids. CDR3 in amino acids: CACDKLLGVPEGLIF. The DNA for the CDR3 is TGTGCCTGTGACAAACTACTGGGGGTCCCTGAGGGACTCATCTTT.

This clone was detected once. The J gene is TRDJ1, the V gene TRDV2; D is unresolved. CDR1 is GEAIGNYY, CDR2 EKD, per germline. Trimming took off 0 bases at V and 0 bases at J, with 13 bases between the two ends. This CDR3 comprises 16 residues. CDR3 in DNA: TGTGCCTGTGACACCGTTACCTTGCGACACACCGATAAACTCATCTTT. Translation: CACDTVTLRHTDKLIF.

This chain joins TRDV2 and TRDJ1; 13 bases match TRDD3. Germline lookup yields CDR1 GEAIGNYY and CDR2 EKD. With 3 bases clipped from V and 0 bases from J, the junction kept 9 bases outside the gene matches. The CDR3 totals 18 residues. The CDR3 coding sequence is TGTGCCTGTGACGGGATCCGACTGGGGGATACGGACACCGATAAACTCATCTTT. It specifies CACDGIRLGDTDTDKLIF.

The chain joins TRDV2 to TRDJ1; TRDD3 matches at 8 bases. Losses at the gene ends were 3 bases for V and 3 bases for J; bases not matched to a gene: 5. Germline V CDR1 and CDR2: GEAIGNYY, EKD. The CDR3 is 14 residues long. The CDR3 sequence: CACDARGIADKLIF. Written as DNA, the CDR3 is TGTGCCTGTGACGCCAGGGGGATAGCCGATAAACTCATCTTT.

V and J are TRDV2 and TRDJ1; 11 nucleotides agree with TRDD3. This CDR3 region has 17 residues. Germline-derived CDR1 and CDR2 are GEAIGNYY and EKD. With V trimmed by 2 bases and J by 1 base, 8 bases remained unmatched. This chain's CDR3 is CACDSVGDTRFTDKLIF. The CDR3 nucleotides are TGTGCCTGTGACAGCGTGGGGGATACGCGATTCACCGATAAACTCATCTTT.

This clone was detected only a few times. The gene calls are TRDV1 and TRDJ1; TRDD3 matches 8 bases. The CDR3 loop spans 19 amino acids. Germline-derived CDR1 and CDR2 are TSWWSYY and QGS. V dropped 3 bases and J dropped 0; count of bases not matched to a gene: 15. In nucleotides, the CDR3 is TGTGCTCTTGGGGACTTTCCCCGTACTGGGGGTTCTCACACCGATAAACTCATCTTT. Translation: CALGDFPRTGGSHTDKLIF.

V and J are TRDV2 and TRDJ1, with 9 bases aligning to TRDD3. J lost 4 bases, V lost 0 bases, and 14 bases had no gene match. The CDR3 is 18 amino acids. Germline CDR1 reads GEAIGNYY; CDR2 reads EKD. The CDR3 sequence is CACDTVSGSGGYIDKLIF. The CDR3 nucleotides read TGTGCCTGTGACACCGTCTCGGGAAGTGGGGGATATATCGATAAACTCATCTTT.